The entry that follows covers one TCR beta chain sequence. Its antigen is unknown. Within one base of it there is no much larger clone, and no base qualities were kept. The record originates from a study of blood T cells in healthy people across ages (dated by TCRdb to between 2015 and 2017). The study in broad terms: In model experiments, template switching captured about one uniquely barcoded TCR beta cDNA molecule for every two T cells. Using deep sequencing normalized with unique cDNA molecular identifiers, the study measured how TCR beta repertoire diversity changes with age. The donors were divided into four age groups: young (average around 16 years), middle-aged (approximately 42), aged (about 61) and long-lived (82). To avoid experimental bias, donors of different ages were randomly spread across the sequencing lanes. Two additional independent replicas of 1 million unique cDNA reads from the same blood draw were analyzed for two donors (one aged 18 to 29 and one aged 80 or older).

The donors were under 40 Caucasian individuals from Russia, aged roughly 6 to 90 years, who were systemically healthy. Ten milliliters of peripheral blood were drawn from each donor into EDTA-treated Vacutainer tubes. Ficoll-Paque density-gradient centrifugation was used to isolate PBMCs, with at least 6.5 million obtained per sample. Total RNA, at least 6 micrograms per sample, was extracted from PBMCs with Trizol reagent. For every donor, flow cytometry on a PBMC aliquot measured the percentage of naive CD45RAhigh/CD27high T cells. The paper as a whole reports these results and caveats: Observed TCR beta diversity correlated strongly with the percentage of naive T cells measured by flow cytometry. Compared with the aged group, more naive CD4+ T cells, fewer expanded clones and increased TCR diversity were shown by the long-lived group, suggesting age selection. Since profiling was done on bulk unsorted PBMCs, naive and antigen-experienced compartments could not be conclusively compared. As age increased, observed TCR beta diversity per million T cells dropped in a roughly linear way, and a significant reduction was already evident by age approximately 40. Estimates of total diversity based on one million sequenced T cells were considered lower bounds and underestimates. Donor CMV infection status was unknown, potentially confounding age-related changes in expanded clonotypes.

The receptor library was made with 5' RACE. The run used an Illumina HiSeq 2500. A second PCR of about 6 to 12 cycles was run with a J-beta primer mix and a sample-barcoded 5' primer. A unique molecular identifier was introduced onto each TCR beta cDNA molecule by a template-switch 5' adaptor carrying 12 random nucleotides. Each sample yielded at least 2.5 million CDR3-containing paired-end reads. First-strand cDNA was synthesized from all RNA with the Mint cDNA synthesis kit, primed by a TRBC-specific oligonucleotide. Following uracil-DNA glycosylase treatment, all cDNA underwent a first 18-cycle PCR with the universal primers M1SS and BC2_uni_R. Per the authors' processing: For normalization, 1 million high-quality reads were randomly selected from each sample, with every read carrying a distinct molecular identifier. Instead of being binned into consensus sequences, reads that shared molecular identifiers were thrown out. MiTCR, run with a Q25 quality threshold and the strictest error-elimination algorithm, handled CDR3 identification, clonotype clustering and error correction. A nonparametric unseen species model using Euler transformation provided a lower-bound estimate of total TCR beta diversity. The public reads were reprocessed in TCRdb via fastp at Q25 and MiXCR, keeping in-frame beta chains. Rows matching on CDR3 protein sequence are summarized as one entry with the most common DNA and genes. The V and J calls follow TCRdb's processing rather than the paper's. This sample gives about 1.7 million distinct CDR3 sequences in total; over 25% of them show up just once. The top ten clonotypes cover 6.5% to 8.5% of the sample.

This clonotype was sampled from a woman in her thirties in good health. The sample comprised blood.

The CDR3 protein sequence reads: CASSLYTGTTGELFF. The DNA reads TGTGCCAGCAGTTTATACACAGGGACAACCGGGGAGCTGTTTTTT. The chain couples TRBV28 to TRBJ2-2; possibly the D gene is TRBD1, per 6 matching bases. CDR3 length: 15 amino acids, cysteine to phenylalanine. The kept DNA is CDR3 alone, 45 bases in frame from the first base. The germline V gene specifies MDHEN as CDR1 and SYDVKM as CDR2. The junction shows trimming of 1 base on V and 5 bases on J, plus 11 bases between the germline ends. When the CDR3 is completed using the reference TRBV28 and TRBJ2-2 genes on either side, the full variable domain is DVKVTQSSRYLVKRTGEKVFLECVQDMDHENMFWYRQDPGLGLRLIYFSYDVKMKEKGDIPEGYSVSREKKERFSLILESASTNQTSMYLCASSLYTGTTGELFFGEGSRLTVL.